Below are 2 T cell receptor beta chains sequenced from a single sample in a study of glioma-infiltrating T cells (dated by TCRdb to the mid-2010s). Sequencing instrument: Illumina MiSeq. The iRepertoire nested amplicon-rescue multiplex PCR (arm-PCR) platform was used to amplify TCR alpha and beta CDR3 regions from RNA. The raw public data were reprocessed by TCRdb itself: fastp quality trimming at Q25, MiXCR clonotype calling, in-frame beta chains only. All rows with the same CDR3 protein become a single entry with the most common DNA and genes. The sample has under 200,000 distinct CDR3 sequences on record, around 40% of them singletons. The ten largest clonotypes hold around 5% of the sample. Sequencing was done on a sample of glioma tissue, nonneoplastic brain tissue, or PBMCs (not recorded which). All receptors come from a human donor with low-grade glioma or glioblastoma, undergoing nonglioma brain surgery, or in good health (not recorded which).

Ten or more counts support this clonotype. The DNA of the CDR3 is TGTGCCAGCAGTGCCGGGGGCTATACGCAGTATTTT. Amino acids: CASSAGGYTQYF. This rearrangement joins TRBV6-1 to TRBJ2-3; D is tentatively TRBD1 or TRBD2 (6 bases each). Looked up from germline, CDR1 is MNHNS and CDR2 is SASEGT. The CDR3 sequence is 12 residues long. V lost 4 bases to trimming and J lost 7 bases, with 9 bases between them.

A remark on this clonotype: Its ends do not fully match the called genes, so a read error is possible. The J gene is TRBJ2-1, the V gene TRBV19; D may match TRBD1 or TRBD2 (5 bases each). Germline V lookup: CDR1 LNHDA, CDR2 SQIVND (reference sequence). The CDR3 covers 13 residues. The chain's CDR3 is CASGILGESEQFF. CDR3 DNA: TGTGCCAGTGGTATATTAGGGGAGAGTGAGCAGTTCTTC.